This TCR beta chain was observed in a study of blood T cell repertoires in COVID-19. Those enrolled in Seattle joined during active infection and were followed longitudinally afterward. V shed 2 bases and J shed 1 base, with 16 bases lying between them. Per the germline V gene, CDR1 is SGHNT and CDR2 is YYREEE (reference sequence). This CDR3 has 17 amino acids. In the authors' methods: Cell counts per sample came from amplifying reference gene primers. Here immunoSEQ multiplex PCR was the method, and the copy in TCRdb shows in-frame clones only, minus some. D and trimming were read from the DNA, whereas the V and J calls and clone size are those reported in that table. The repertoire holds some 120,000 clones, with under 95% as singletons.

The chain uses TRBV5-4 and TRBJ1-3, with no clear D. The TCR comes from a man aged 55-75 years with COVID-19, enrolled during active disease. The sequenced material came from peripheral blood. As DNA, the CDR3 is TGTGCCAGCAGCTTTAACGTAGGGAGGAGGTCTGGAAACACCATATATTTT. Its translation: CASSFNVGRRSGNTIYF.